This T cell receptor (beta chain) is from a study of response to subunit inactivated influenza vaccine. Study conclusions and caveats: The study's authors posited that every seasonal influenza vaccination enlists few new T cells.

The CDR3 length is 11 residues. Germline V lookup: CDR1 SEHNR, CDR2 FQNEAQ (reference sequence). There are many counts of this clonotype. Its antigen remains unidentified. The junction shows a germline mismatch at one end, possibly a read error. MiXCR, run by TCRdb on the RT-PCR reads, gives a single entry per CDR3 protein. The sample gives fewer than 600,000 distinct CDR3 sequences, approximately 7.7% of which show up once; around 13% is in the top ten. The chain joins TRBV7-9 to TRBJ2-1; D perhaps matches TRBD1 (5 bases). This clonotype originated in a man aged 45 to 70 who received an inactivated influenza vaccine. The source was PBMCs from blood, collected roughly 24 months after vaccination. The CDR3, as DNA: TGTGCCAGCAGCTTAGCTGGACATAAGCTCTTC. Its protein product is CASSLAGHKLF. Together with reference TRBV7-9 and TRBJ2-1, the CDR3 gives the full variable domain: DTGVSQNPRHKITKRGQNVTFRCDPISEHNRLYWYRQTLGQGPEFLTYFQNEAQLEKSRLLSDRFSAERPKGSFSTLEIQRTEQGDSAMYLCASSLAGHKLFGPGTRLTVL.